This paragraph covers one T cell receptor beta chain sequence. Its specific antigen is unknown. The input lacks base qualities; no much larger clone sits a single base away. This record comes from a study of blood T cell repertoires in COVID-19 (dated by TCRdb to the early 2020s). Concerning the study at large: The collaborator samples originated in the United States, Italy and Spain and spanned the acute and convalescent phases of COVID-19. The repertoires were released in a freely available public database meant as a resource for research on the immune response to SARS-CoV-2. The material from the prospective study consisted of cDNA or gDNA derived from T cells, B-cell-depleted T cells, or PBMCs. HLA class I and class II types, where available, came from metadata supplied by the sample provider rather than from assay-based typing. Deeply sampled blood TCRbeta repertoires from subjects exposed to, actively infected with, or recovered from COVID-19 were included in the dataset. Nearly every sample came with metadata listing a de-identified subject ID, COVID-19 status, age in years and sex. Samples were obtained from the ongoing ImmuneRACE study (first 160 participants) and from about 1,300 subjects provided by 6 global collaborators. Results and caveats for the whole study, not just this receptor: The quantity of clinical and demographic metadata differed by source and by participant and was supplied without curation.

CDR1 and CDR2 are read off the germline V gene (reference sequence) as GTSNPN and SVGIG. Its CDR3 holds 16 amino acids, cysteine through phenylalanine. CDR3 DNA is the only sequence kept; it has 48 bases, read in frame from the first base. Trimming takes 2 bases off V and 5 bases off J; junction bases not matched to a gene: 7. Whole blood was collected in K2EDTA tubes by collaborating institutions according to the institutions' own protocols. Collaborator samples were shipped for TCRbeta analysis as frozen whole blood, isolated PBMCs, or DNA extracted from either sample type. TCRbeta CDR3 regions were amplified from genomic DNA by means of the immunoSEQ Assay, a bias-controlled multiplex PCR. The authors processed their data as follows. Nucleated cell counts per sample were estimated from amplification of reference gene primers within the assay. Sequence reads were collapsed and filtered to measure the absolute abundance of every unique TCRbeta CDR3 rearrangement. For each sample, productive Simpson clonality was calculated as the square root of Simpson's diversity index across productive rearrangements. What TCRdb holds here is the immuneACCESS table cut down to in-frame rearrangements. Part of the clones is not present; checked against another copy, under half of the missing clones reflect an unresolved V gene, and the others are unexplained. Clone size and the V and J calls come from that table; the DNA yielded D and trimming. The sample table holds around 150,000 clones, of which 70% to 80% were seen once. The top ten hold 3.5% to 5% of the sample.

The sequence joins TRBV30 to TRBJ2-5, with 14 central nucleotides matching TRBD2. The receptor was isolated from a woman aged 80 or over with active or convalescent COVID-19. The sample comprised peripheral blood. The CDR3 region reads CAWSMGLAGAGETQYF. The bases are TGTGCCTGGAGTATGGGACTAGCGGGGGCCGGGGAGACCCAGTACTTC. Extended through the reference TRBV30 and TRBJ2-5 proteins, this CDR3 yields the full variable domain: SQTIHQWPATLVQPVGSPLSLECTVEGTSNPNLYWYRQAAGRGLQLLFYSVGIGQISSEVPQNLSASRPQDRQFILSSKKLLLSDSGFYLCAWSMGLAGAGETQYFGPGTRLLVL.